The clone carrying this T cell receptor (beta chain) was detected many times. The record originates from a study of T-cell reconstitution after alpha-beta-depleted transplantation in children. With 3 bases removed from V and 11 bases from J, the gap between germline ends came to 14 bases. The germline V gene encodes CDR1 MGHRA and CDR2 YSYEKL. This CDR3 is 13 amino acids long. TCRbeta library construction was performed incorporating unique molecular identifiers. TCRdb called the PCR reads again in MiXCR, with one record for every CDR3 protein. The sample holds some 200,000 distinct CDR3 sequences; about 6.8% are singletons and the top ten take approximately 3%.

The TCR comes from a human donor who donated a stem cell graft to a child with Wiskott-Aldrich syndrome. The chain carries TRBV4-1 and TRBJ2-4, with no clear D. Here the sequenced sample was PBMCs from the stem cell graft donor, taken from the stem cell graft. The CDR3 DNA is TGCGCCAGCAGCCAGCCGCCCCATTGGGTTCAGTACTTC. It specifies CASSQPPHWVQYF.